This entry concerns a single TCR beta chain. Its antigen is not identified. MiXCR was run by TCRdb on the RT-PCR reads, yielding one entry per CDR3 protein. The sample lists about 190,000 distinct CDR3 sequences, approximately 14% occurring once. These data belong to a study of response to subunit inactivated influenza vaccine. Germline CDR1 is LNHNV and CDR2 is YYDKDF (reference sequence). The CDR3 is 15 residues long. V dropped 0 bases and J dropped 7; count of bases not matched to a gene: 5. Study-level points and caveats: The study's authors posited that every seasonal influenza vaccination enlists few new T cells.

V is TRBV15 and J is TRBJ1-5; 8 bases agree with TRBD1. The clonotype comes from a man aged 45 to 65 who received an inactivated influenza vaccine. Sequencing was performed on CD8+ T cells sorted from PBMCs, taken about 5 days after vaccination. The CDR3 nucleotides read TGTGCCACCAGCAGAGATACAGGGGGGTGGCAGCCCCAGCATTTT. It codes for CATSRDTGGWQPQHF.